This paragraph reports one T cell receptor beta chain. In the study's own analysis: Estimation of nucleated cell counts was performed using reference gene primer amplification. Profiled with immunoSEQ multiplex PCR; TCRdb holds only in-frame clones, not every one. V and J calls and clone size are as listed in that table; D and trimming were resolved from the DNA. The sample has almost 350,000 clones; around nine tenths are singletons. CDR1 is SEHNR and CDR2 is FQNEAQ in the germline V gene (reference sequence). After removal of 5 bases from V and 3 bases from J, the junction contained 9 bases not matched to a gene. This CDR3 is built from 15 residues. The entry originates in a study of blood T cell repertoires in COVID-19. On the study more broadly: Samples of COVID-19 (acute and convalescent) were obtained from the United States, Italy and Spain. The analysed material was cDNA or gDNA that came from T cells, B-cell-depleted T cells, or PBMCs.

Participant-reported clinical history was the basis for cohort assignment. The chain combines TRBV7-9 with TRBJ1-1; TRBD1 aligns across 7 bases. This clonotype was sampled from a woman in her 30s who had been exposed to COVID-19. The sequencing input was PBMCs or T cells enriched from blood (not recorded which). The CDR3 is CASSTQGGGDTEAFF. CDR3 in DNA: TGTGCCAGCAGCACCCAAGGGGGCGGCGACACTGAAGCTTTCTTT.